This TCR beta chain was sequenced for a study of beta chain features in type 1 diabetes (dated by TCRdb to the late 2010s). Study-level background: Mean age, gender distribution, total cell number and subset yield were not different between patients and healthy donors. A total of about 99,000,000 sorted cells were examined across all samples, and RNA yield correlated strongly with the number of cells per subset. The study compared the TCRB repertoires of sorted circulating CD4+ T cell subsets in recently diagnosed type 1 diabetes patients with those in matched healthy donors. Whereas all 30 or so donors provided naive and central memory subsets, regulatory and stem cell-like memory subsets were isolated from just 8 patients and roughly 8 healthy donors.

The research as a whole found: Because cDNA rather than genomic DNA was sequenced, highly expressing activated cells could have been over-represented, although no difference in activation and CD3 levels was found between groups. In all four CD4+ subsets, TCRB CDR3 length was moderately but significantly shorter in type 1 diabetes patients. HLA sub-analyses involved small numbers of individuals, so any influence of HLA type on TCRB rearrangement remained unresolved. Shorter templates might be favored by PCR, yet because patient and control samples were amplified and corrected together, any such skew would affect both groups equally. Patients with type 1 diabetes made fewer insertions and deleted more nucleotides at VDJ recombination sites, implying thymic rearrangement abnormalities. The naive, central memory and regulatory TCRB repertoires appeared to resemble one another more closely among patients than among healthy donors.

Trimmed from V: 7 bases; trimmed from J: 1 base; junction bases lacking a gene match: 9. The germline V gene gives CDR1 as ENHRY and CDR2 as SYGVKD. The CDR3 runs 17 residues from the cysteine to the phenylalanine. The read is trimmed to its CDR3 DNA, 51 bases read in frame from base 1. Each donor gave one peripheral blood draw, about 110 mL on average, collected into heparinised tubes. Using a panel that included CD45RO, CCR7, CD25, CD127, CD95 and CD27, naive, central memory, regulatory and stem cell-like memory CD4+ T cells were sorted on a BD FACSAria II. All sorted populations exceeded 95% purity. PBMCs were isolated right away by Lymphoprep density gradient centrifugation and were stained directly, without culture. So that batch effects would be minimized, each experiment stained and sorted samples in pairs, pairing one healthy donor with one patient. As concerns this clone: Its cognate antigen has yet to be identified. Base qualities are not provided; no much larger clone lies one nucleotide away.

The entire isolated RNA was reverse transcribed using the High Capacity cDNA Reverse Transcription Kit, and thus expressed TCRB transcripts were sequenced. Naive, central memory and regulatory T cell samples underwent deep immunoSEQ sequencing, averaging about 3.3 million total reads per sample. Sorted cells were lysed in RLT buffer, and RNA was extracted using DNase-treated RNeasy Micro or Mini kits according to cell number. To prevent cross-contamination, every cell subset was processed on its own, while patient and healthy donor samples were processed together. TCRB sequences were amplified from cDNA with the immunoSEQ multiplex PCR, producing 87-bp fragments spanning the CDR3 region. The amplicons were sequenced using the Illumina HiSeq platform. Processing in the source paper ran as follows. Synthetic template baselines were used to correct PCR bias computationally, reads within Hamming distance 2 were collapsed together, and singletons that could not be merged were discarded. Reads were aligned against IMGT so that V, D and J genes, CDR3 length and insertions or deletions at six rearrangement sites could be assigned. Within each subset, clonotype counts were normalized to sorted cell number, after which true diversity and Gini coefficients were computed with the tcR R package. The overlap coefficient, calculated on TCRB nucleotide sequences, was used to measure repertoire sharing. Out-of-frame TCRB sequences from naive cells were analyzed as a proxy for the pre-selection repertoire. The clones in this table, taken by TCRdb from immuneACCESS, are in-frame only. Not every clone is retained; where verified, under half of the shortfall comes from an unresolved V gene, and the cause of the rest is unknown. That table furnishes V, J and clone size, whereas the DNA furnished D and trimming. Present in this sample are roughly 280,000 clones, roughly 25% of which were seen just once. The leading ten clones occupy around 0.011% of the sample.

This TCR was sampled from a woman in her thirties with type 1 diabetes. The specimen sequenced was naive CD4+ T cells from blood. The cell subset or site label on this specimen signifies: true naive CD4+ T cells. Recombination linked TRBV10-3 to TRBJ2-6, with 8 bases aligning to TRBD1. The CDR3 amino acid sequence is: CAINQDRVQSGANVLTF. DNA sequence: TGTGCCATCAACCAGGACAGGGTACAATCTGGGGCCAACGTCCTGACTTTC.